This T cell receptor (beta chain) was captured in a study of cytomegalovirus exposure and HLA in healthy donors. Each donor was nominally healthy when sampled (though unrecorded immune exposures were likely). The length of the CDR3 is 16 residues. Germline CDR1 is SEHNR and CDR2 is FQNEAQ (reference sequence). With 5 bases clipped from V and 0 bases from J, the junction kept 3 bases outside the gene matches. To note about this clone: Its antigen is currently unknown.

Notes on the study in general: Donors were assumed by presence/absence analyses to have roughly uniform sequencing depth. Associated with HLA alleles at 0.05 false discovery rate in a later analysis were 16,951 TCR beta sequences.

Primers: 60 Vbeta forward and 13 Jbeta reverse. The method was immunoSEQ multiplex PCR; TCRdb's version includes in-frame clones alone and lacks a portion of them. This table has approximately 160,000 clones, around 81% appearing once. The V gene is TRBV7-9, the J gene TRBJ2-7, with 14 bases identical to TRBD2. The sequenced sample consisted of PBMCs. The receptor's source is a woman between 40 and 55 years old in good health and CMV-seronegative. Here the CDR3 DNA reads TGTGCCAGCAGCGGGACTAGCGGGGGTAGCTCCTACGAGCAGTACTTC. It specifies CASSGTSGGSSYEQYF.